These 21 T cell receptor beta chains share one sample of origin, sequenced in a study of blood T cell repertoires in COVID-19. Here immunoSEQ multiplex PCR was the method, and the copy in TCRdb shows in-frame clones only, minus some. The repertoire consists of some 100,000 clones, with approximately 90% occurring once and the leading ten covering approximately 2%. Sequenced input: peripheral blood. The receptors come from a man aged 50-59 years with active COVID-19.

This clone was recorded once. This CDR3 is also generated by other DNA sequences in the sample. The chain uses TRBV5-4 and TRBJ1-2, with D uncertain. Trimming cost V 0 bases and J 1 base, with 4 bases left between them. Germline lookup yields CDR1 SGHNT and CDR2 YYREEE (reference sequence). The CDR3 runs 13 residues. The CDR3 here is CASSLAGNYGYTF. In DNA form, the CDR3 reads TGTGCCAGCAGCTTGGCCGGTAACTATGGCTACACCTTC.

The rearrangement joins TRBV5-4 to TRBJ2-7; the D gene is possibly TRBD1 (5 bases). Germline values: CDR1 SGHNT, CDR2 YYREEE (reference sequence). The CDR3 is 14 residues long. The V end was cut by 3 bases, the J end by 5 bases, with 15 bases between. As DNA, the CDR3 is TGTGCCAGCAGCTCGCCGACAGTCTACGACGAGCAGTACTTC. Translating gives CASSSPTVYDEQYF.

The rearrangement uses TRBV5-4 and TRBJ1-2; 7 positions agree with TRBD1. Germline V gene lookup returns CDR1 SGHNT and CDR2 YYREEE (reference sequence). Trimming cost V 4 bases and J 4 bases; bases outside gene matches: 4. The CDR3 is 13 amino acids. The CDR3 region is CASSPAGGYGYTF. CDR3 bases: TGTGCCAGCAGCCCGGCAGGGGGCTATGGCTACACCTTC.

The chain is built from TRBV19 and TRBJ1-1; TRBD1 aligns across 11 bases. J was trimmed by 3 bases and V by 7 bases; bases with no gene match: 7. Germline assignment: CDR1 LNHDA and CDR2 SQIVND (reference sequence). The CDR3 loop spans 15 amino acids. The CDR3 is CASTEGQGGYTEAFF. The CDR3 coding sequence is TGTGCCAGTACCGAGGGACAGGGGGGGTACACTGAAGCTTTCTTT.

The chain employs TRBV19 and TRBJ2-7, with D possibly matching TRBD2 (6 bases). The CDR3 runs 13 residues. V lost 8 bases and J lost 4, with 15 bases in between. Germline V gene data show CDR1 as LNHDA and CDR2 as SQIVND (reference sequence). CDR3 protein: CASSLAVGYEQYV. The DNA for the CDR3 is TGTGCCAGTTCATTAGCGGTAGGTTACGAGCAGTACGTC.

This chain links TRBV24-1 with TRBJ2-5; possible D gene TRBD1, 6 bases. CDR3 length equals 16 residues. V was clipped by 8 bases and J by 2 bases, with 20 bases between them. Germline V gives CDR1 KGHDR, CDR2 SFDVKD. The CDR3 loop reads CATILGSWTEQETQYF. DNA of the CDR3: TGTGCCACCATATTAGGTAGTTGGACAGAACAAGAGACCCAGTACTTC.

The rearrangement links TRBV9 to TRBJ1-1, with 7 bases that match TRBD1. Germline trimming cut 3 bases from V and 6 bases from J; bases unmatched to any gene: 5. This CDR3 is built from 13 residues. From germline, CDR1 is SGDLS and CDR2 YYNGEE. CDR3: CASSAGTASEAFF. The CDR3, as DNA: TGTGCCAGCAGCGCGGGGACAGCCTCTGAAGCTTTCTTT.

The chain is built from TRBV4-2 and TRBJ1-5; the match to TRBD1 covers 8 bases. This CDR3 has 15 amino acids. V lost 4 bases, J lost 6 bases, and 8 bases stayed unmatched. CDR1 and CDR2 (germline): LGHNA, YNFKEQ. CDR3 nucleotide sequence: TGTGCCAGCAGCCCTGACAGGGGTTTGGGTCAGCCCCAGCATTTT. This gives the protein CASSPDRGLGQPQHF.

The CDR3 DNA reads as TGCAGCGCTACAGGGCCCCCGCGAAATGAGCAGTTCTTC. Its translation is CSATGPPRNEQFF. The chain is built from TRBV29-1 and TRBJ2-1, with D possibly being TRBD1 (6 bases). The germline CDR1 and CDR2 sequences are SQVTM and ANQGSEA. The CDR3 is 13 amino acids. Trimming removed 7 bases at V and 7 bases at J, with 17 bases between.

The CDR3 DNA sequence: TGTGCCAGCTCACCATCGGGGGTAGCCTACAATGAGCAGTTCTTC. It translates to CASSPSGVAYNEQFF. The V gene is TRBV18, the J gene TRBJ2-1, with D maybe TRBD2 (6 bases). The CDR3 has 15 amino acids. Deletions cut 2 bases from V and 2 bases from J, with 10 bases between. Germline-derived CDR1 and CDR2 are KGHSH and LQKENI.

The sample holds one count of this clone. The chain is built from TRBV7-9 and TRBJ1-5; D call uncertain. CDR1 and CDR2 (germline): SEHNR, FQNEAQ (reference sequence). CDR3 length: 15 residues. Trimming pared 5 bases from V and 4 bases from J, leaving 15 bases between. CDR3 in amino acids: CASSPRGDGNQPQHF. In DNA, the CDR3 is TGTGCCAGCAGCCCCCGCGGAGACGGGAATCAGCCCCAGCATTTT.

The chain combines TRBV7-2 with TRBJ1-1; perhaps TRBD1 as D (5 bases). V was trimmed by 5 bases and J by 1 base, leaving 11 bases between them. The CDR3 runs 14 residues. In germline, CDR1 is SGHTA, CDR2 FQGNSA. The CDR3 nucleotides are TGTGCCAGCAGCCTCAATACAGGGAACACTGAAGCTTTCTTT. Its protein product is CASSLNTGNTEAFF.

This clone has more than one count but fewer than ten. The sample holds other DNA sequences that translate to the same CDR3. The gene calls are TRBV18 and TRBJ1-1, with 9 nucleotides matching TRBD1. The CDR3 loop spans 13 amino acids. Trimming removed 2 bases from V and 5 bases from J; junction bases left unmatched: 0. Germline loops: CDR1 KGHSH, CDR2 LQKENI. CDR3: CASSPGQGTEAFF. CDR3 nucleotide sequence: TGTGCCAGCTCACCAGGACAGGGGACTGAAGCTTTCTTT.

The rearrangement joins TRBV18 to TRBJ1-5; 7 bases agree with TRBD1. Germline loops: CDR1 KGHSH, CDR2 LQKENI. The CDR3 covers 15 residues. V trimming: 5 bases; J trimming: 5 bases; junction bases outside the gene matches: 9. The DNA for the CDR3 is TGTGCCAGCTCATTGACAGGGAAGTTGGATCAGCCCCAGCATTTT. This codes for CASSLTGKLDQPQHF.

The chain couples TRBV5-1 to TRBJ1-1, with TRBD1 matching 8 bases. The germline CDR1 and CDR2 sequences are SGHRS and YFSETQ. The CDR3 totals 15 residues. The V gene end was trimmed by 0 bases and the J gene end by 1 base; junction bases not matched to a gene: 2. The CDR3, as DNA: TGCGCCAGCAGCTTGGCCGGGACAGGGAACACTGAAGCTTTCTTT. Translation: CASSLAGTGNTEAFF.

This clone was recorded a few times. CDR3: CASSVGTIGSGEQFF. CDR3 coding DNA: TGTGCCAGCAGCGTAGGTACTATAGGTTCTGGGGAGCAGTTCTTC. J is TRBJ2-1 and V is TRBV9; D ambiguous. Germline V gene data show CDR1 as SGDLS and CDR2 as YYNGEE. The CDR3 contains 15 residues. Trimming took off 0 bases at V and 10 bases at J, with 17 bases between the two ends.

The rearrangement links TRBV19 to TRBJ2-2; tentative D call: TRBD2 (6 bases). Trimming removed 5 bases from V and 4 bases from J, with 14 bases in between. Germline V gene data show CDR1 as LNHDA and CDR2 as SQIVND (reference sequence). This CDR3 comprises 15 residues. The CDR3 nucleotides are TGTGCCAGTAGTTTCCCGGGAGTGCGCACCGGGGAGCTGTTTTTT. Translation: CASSFPGVRTGELFF.

This clone was counted once. The chain carries TRBV5-1 and TRBJ1-2; unclear D gene. V dropped 4 bases and J dropped 3 bases, with 13 bases sitting between them. Per germline, CDR1 SGHRS and CDR2 YFSETQ. This CDR3 contains 14 residues. CDR3 DNA: TGCGCCAGCAGCCCGAGGATGAAAGACTATGGCTACACCTTC. Encoded protein: CASSPRMKDYGYTF.

The gene calls are TRBV2 and TRBJ1-4; D is possibly TRBD1 (5 bases). Germline V gene data show CDR1 as SNHLY and CDR2 as FYNNEI. CDR3 length equals 15 residues. Trimming took 7 bases from V and 4 from J, leaving 16 bases between them. The CDR3 region is CASTPGGLGNEKLFF. As DNA, the CDR3 is TGTGCCAGCACCCCCGGGGGACTGGGTAATGAAAAACTGTTTTTT.

This clone has just a few counts. The chain links TRBV5-6 to TRBJ1-3; D not certain. Per germline, CDR1 SGHDT and CDR2 YYEEEE. This CDR3 comprises 15 residues. V was pared by 4 bases and J by 0 bases, with 11 bases between. The CDR3 nucleotides read TGTGCCAGCAGCAAAATACAGAGCTCTGGAAACACCATATATTTT. It yields the protein CASSKIQSSGNTIYF.

This chain joins TRBV7-9 and TRBJ2-1; the match to TRBD1 covers 9 bases. Germline CDR1 and CDR2: SEHNR and FQNEAQ (reference sequence). CDR3 length: 16 amino acids. V trimming: 5 bases; J trimming: 5 bases; junction bases outside the gene matches: 10. The CDR3 region has the DNA TGTGCCAGCAGCCGAAATGGACAGGGGCTGAACAATGAGCAGTTCTTC. It is translated as CASSRNGQGLNNEQFF.